This TCR beta chain was captured by sequencing in a study of response to subunit inactivated influenza vaccine (dated by TCRdb to the late 2010s). About the investigation overall: The study used deep quantitative T cell receptor repertoire profiling to track responses to a trivalent subunit inactivated influenza vaccine. On the study overall, not on this receptor specifically: The authors proposed that each seasonal influenza vaccination may bring in only a limited number of new T cells.

Library preparation was by RT-PCR. Sequencing took place on an Illumina HiSeq 2500. TCRdb handled the public reads itself, with Q25 trimming in fastp and clone calling in MiXCR, and kept productive beta chains. Duplicate CDR3 protein sequences are folded into a single record with the most common DNA and genes. The sample table records 250,000 to 350,000 distinct CDR3 sequences; roughly 22% of these occur just once. Around 10% of the sample comes from the top ten. V drops 5 bases and J drops 2 bases, leaving 15 bases in between. Reading the germline V gene gives CDR1 MNHEY and CDR2 SVGEGT. The CDR3 has 16 amino acids, counting the end cysteine and phenylalanine. The kept DNA is CDR3 alone, 48 bases in frame from the first base. This clonotype was counted a few times. Its recognized antigen is unknown. The input lacks base qualities; no much larger clone sits a single base away.

The TCR originated in a man in his fifties or sixties who received an inactivated influenza vaccine. Donor details come from another sample of the same person, matched by shared clones. Recombination joined TRBV6-2 or TRBV6-3 with TRBJ2-2; 6 matching bases give a weak D call of TRBD2. The sample was PBMCs from blood, taken about 20 months after vaccination. The DNA sequence follows: TGTGCCAGCAGTCGCCGGGACTCGATAAACACCGGGGAGCTGTTTTTT. Its protein product is CASSRRDSINTGELFF.